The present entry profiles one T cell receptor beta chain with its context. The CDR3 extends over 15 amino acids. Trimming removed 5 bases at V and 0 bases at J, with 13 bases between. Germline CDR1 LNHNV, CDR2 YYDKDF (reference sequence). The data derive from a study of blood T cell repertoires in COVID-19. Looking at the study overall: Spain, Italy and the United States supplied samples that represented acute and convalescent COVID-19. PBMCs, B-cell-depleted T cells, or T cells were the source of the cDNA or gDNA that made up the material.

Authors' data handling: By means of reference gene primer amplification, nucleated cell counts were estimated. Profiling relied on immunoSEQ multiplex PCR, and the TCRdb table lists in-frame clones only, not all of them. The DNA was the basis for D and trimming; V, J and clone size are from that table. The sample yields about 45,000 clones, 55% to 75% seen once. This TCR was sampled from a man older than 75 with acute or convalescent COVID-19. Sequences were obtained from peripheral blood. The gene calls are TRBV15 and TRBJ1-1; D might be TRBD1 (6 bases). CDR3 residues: CATSRITGLNTEAFF. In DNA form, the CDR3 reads TGTGCCACCAGCCGTATCACAGGGCTGAACACTGAAGCTTTCTTT.